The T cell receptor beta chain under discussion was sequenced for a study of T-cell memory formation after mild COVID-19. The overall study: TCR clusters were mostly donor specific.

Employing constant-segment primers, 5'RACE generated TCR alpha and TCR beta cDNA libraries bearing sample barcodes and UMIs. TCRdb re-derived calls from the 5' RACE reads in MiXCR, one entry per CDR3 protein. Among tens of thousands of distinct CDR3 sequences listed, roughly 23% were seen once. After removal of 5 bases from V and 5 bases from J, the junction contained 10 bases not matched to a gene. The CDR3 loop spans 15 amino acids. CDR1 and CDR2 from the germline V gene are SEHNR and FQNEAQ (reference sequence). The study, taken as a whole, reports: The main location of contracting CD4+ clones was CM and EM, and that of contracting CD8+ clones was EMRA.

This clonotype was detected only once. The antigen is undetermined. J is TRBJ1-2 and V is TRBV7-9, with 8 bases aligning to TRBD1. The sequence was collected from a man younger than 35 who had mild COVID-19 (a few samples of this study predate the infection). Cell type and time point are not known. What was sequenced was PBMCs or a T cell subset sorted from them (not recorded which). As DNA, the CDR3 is TGTGCCAGCAGCGGAGGGACAGGTGGCTGGTATGGCTACACCTTC. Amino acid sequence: CASSGGTGGWYGYTF.